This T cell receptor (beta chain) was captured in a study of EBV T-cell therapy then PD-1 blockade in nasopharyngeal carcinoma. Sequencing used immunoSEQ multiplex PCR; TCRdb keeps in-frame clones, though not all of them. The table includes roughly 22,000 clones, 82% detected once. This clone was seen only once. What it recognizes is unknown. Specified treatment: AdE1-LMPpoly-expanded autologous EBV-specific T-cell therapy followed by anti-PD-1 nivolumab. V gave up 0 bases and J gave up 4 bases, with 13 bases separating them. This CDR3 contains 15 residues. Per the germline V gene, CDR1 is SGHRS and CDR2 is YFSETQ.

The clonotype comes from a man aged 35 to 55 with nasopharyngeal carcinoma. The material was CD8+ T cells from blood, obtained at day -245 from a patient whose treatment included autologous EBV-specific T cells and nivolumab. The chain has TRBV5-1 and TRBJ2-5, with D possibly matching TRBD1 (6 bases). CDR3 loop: CASSLARGAAETQYF. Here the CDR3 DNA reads TGCGCCAGCAGCTTGGCCAGGGGAGCCGCAGAGACCCAGTACTTC.